The rows below give T cell receptor beta chains drawn from one sample of a study of siplizumab effects on memory and regulatory T cells. The table came from immunoSEQ multiplex PCR; TCRdb's copy has only in-frame clones and leaves some out. The profile shows 50,000 to 70,000 clones, roughly 97% of them singletons. The sequenced sample consisted of naive CD8+ T cells sorted from blood. These TCRs come from a human donor in good health. CDR3s include the opening cysteine and the closing phenylalanine or tryptophan. A D gene is named only where the DNA matches it firmly. Not every row has a clone size; where given, it reads once, few, many or a size class.

CASSYSTGTSDEQYF | TGTGCCAGCAGTTACTCTACCGGGACATCGGACGAGCAGTACTTC | - | - | TRBJ2-7 | TRBV6-6
CASSSVGGLSNYGYTF | TGTGCCAGCAGCTCAGTGGGGGGGCTTTCGAACTATGGCTACACCTTC | - | - | TRBJ1-2 | TRBV7-6
CASSRMGVGGYTF | TGTGCCAGCTCCAGGATGGGCGTGGGAGGCTACACCTTC | - | - | TRBJ1-2 | TRBV9
CASSEGSYEQYF | TGTGCCAGCAGCGAGGGATCCTACGAGCAGTACTTC | - | - | TRBJ2-7 | TRBV9
CASSLLGATGELFF | TGTGCCAGCAGTTTATTAGGGGCAACCGGGGAGCTGTTTTTT | - | - | TRBJ2-2 | TRBV27
CASSLDGGGYTDTQYF | TGTGCCAGCAGCTTAGACGGCGGGGGATACACAGATACGCAGTATTTT | - | TRBD2 | TRBJ2-3 | TRBV5-6
CASSELAGGPYEQYF | TGTGCCAGTAGCGAACTAGCGGGGGGGCCCTACGAGCAGTACTTC | - | TRBD2 | TRBJ2-7 | TRBV19
CASSLVRDPQNTEAFF | TGTGCCAGCAGCTTGGTCCGGGACCCCCAGAACACTGAAGCTTTCTTT | - | - | TRBJ1-1 | TRBV5-6
CASTPDSSYNSPLHF | TGTGCCAGTACCCCGGACAGTTCCTATAATTCACCCCTCCACTTT | - | - | TRBJ1-6 | TRBV19
CASLRDTGGYEQYF | TGTGCCAGCCTTCGGGACACTGGTGGTTACGAGCAGTACTTC | - | - | TRBJ2-7 | TRBV28
CASSQNLGTGVVGDYGYTF | TGTGCCAGCAGCCAAAACCTCGGGACAGGGGTAGTTGGTGACTATGGCTACACCTTC | - | TRBD1 | TRBJ1-2 | TRBV4-2
CASSFLRGHEAFF | TGTGCCAGCAGTTTCCTCAGGGGGCACGAGGCTTTCTTT | once | TRBD1 | TRBJ1-1 | TRBV28
CASSTGQSYEQYF | TGTGCCAGCAGCACTGGACAGTCCTACGAGCAGTACTTC | - | - | TRBJ2-7 | TRBV7-9
CASSLEATGGFYEQYF | TGTGCCAGCAGTTTAGAGGCGACAGGGGGCTTTTACGAGCAGTACTTC | - | TRBD1 | TRBJ2-7 | TRBV27
CASSLDRTEPHDYGYTF | TGTGCCAGCAGCTTAGATCGGACAGAACCGCATGACTATGGCTACACCTTC | - | - | TRBJ1-2 | TRBV7-8
CASSSIWGSSGGYEQYF | TGTGCCAGCAGCTCCATTTGGGGTTCTAGCGGGGGATACGAGCAGTACTTC | - | TRBD2 | TRBJ2-7 | TRBV5-4
CASSSVTGAEQYF | TGTGCCAGCAGCTCCGTGACAGGGGCCGAGCAGTACTTC | - | TRBD1 | TRBJ2-7 | TRBV7-9
CASSPGGQEAFF | TGTGCCAGCTCTCCGGGGGGACAAGAAGCTTTCTTT | - | - | TRBJ1-1 | TRBV18
CASSQDTWAVVTYNEQFF | TGCGCCAGCAGCCAAGATACATGGGCGGTCGTTACCTACAATGAGCAGTTCTTC | - | - | TRBJ2-1 | TRBV4-3
CASSMATGQNTEAFF | TGTGCCAGTAGTATGGCAACCGGACAGAACACTGAAGCTTTCTTT | - | - | TRBJ1-1 | TRBV19
CATSRDSRGAKNIQYF | TGTGCCACCAGCAGAGATTCGAGGGGGGCCAAAAACATTCAGTACTTC | - | - | TRBJ2-4 | TRBV15
CAWNEVAGGFITDTQYF | TGTGCCTGGAACGAGGTAGCGGGGGGTTTCATCACAGATACGCAGTATTTT | - | TRBD2 | TRBJ2-3 | TRBV30
CASSVGGATEAFF | TGTGCCAGCAGCGTAGGCGGTGCCACTGAAGCTTTCTTT | - | - | TRBJ1-1 | TRBV9
CASSPGTGRYEQYF | TGCGCCAGCAGTCCCGGGACAGGGCGTTACGAGCAGTACTTC | - | TRBD1 | TRBJ2-7 | TRBV4-1
CASTHWGGAEDEKLFF | TGTGCCAGCACCCATTGGGGAGGGGCGGAAGATGAAAAACTGTTTTTT | - | - | TRBJ1-4 | TRBV7-9
CASTPDSVNNSPLHF | TGTGCCAGCACCCCGGACAGCGTGAATAATTCACCCCTCCACTTT | - | - | TRBJ1-6 | TRBV28
CASSPGLIFGNEQFF | TGTGCCAGCAGCCCAGGTTTAATTTTCGGCAATGAGCAGTTCTTC | - | - | TRBJ2-1 | TRBV5-6
CASRRDNSYEQYF | TGTGCCAGCAGGCGGGACAACTCCTACGAGCAGTACTTC | - | - | TRBJ2-7 | TRBV28
CASSLEGASGANEQFF | TGTGCCAGCAGCTTAGAAGGGGCTAGCGGGGCCAATGAGCAGTTCTTC | - | TRBD2 | TRBJ2-1 | TRBV7-8
CASCLCTAREQYF | TGTGCCAGCTGCCTATGTACCGCGCGCGAGCAGTACTTC | - | - | TRBJ2-7 | TRBV7-3
CASSPGHNLQETQYF | TGTGCCAGCAGCCCCGGACATAATCTACAAGAGACCCAGTACTTC | - | - | TRBJ2-5 | TRBV11-2
CASSLLTRDRATGELFF | TGCGCCAGCAGCCTCCTTACCCGGGACAGGGCGACCGGGGAGCTGTTTTTT | - | TRBD1 | TRBJ2-2 | TRBV5-1
CASSLGITVGGTEAFF | TGTGCCAGCAGCTTAGGGATAACAGTCGGAGGAACTGAAGCTTTCTTT | - | - | TRBJ1-1 | TRBV11-2
CASSGFDGVVNEQYF | TGTGCCAGTAGTGGATTTGACGGGGTCGTGAACGAGCAGTACTTC | - | - | TRBJ2-7 | TRBV19
CASSGADTGELFF | TGTGCCAGCAGCGGGGCTGACACCGGGGAGCTGTTTTTT | - | - | TRBJ2-2 | TRBV6-1
CASIGVGRGQFF | TGTGCCAGTATCGGCGTGGGGCGGGGACAGTTCTTC | - | - | TRBJ2-1 | TRBV19
CASSLEGGGYEQYF | TGTGCCAGCAGTTTAGAGGGGGGGGGCTACGAGCAGTACTTC | - | - | TRBJ2-7 | TRBV27
CASSYGSDRVLFF | TGTGCCAGCAGTTACGGATCGGACAGGGTCCTCTTCTTC | - | TRBD1 | TRBJ1-2 | TRBV6-5
CASSPGQGYEQYF | TGTGCCAGCAGCCCTGGACAGGGCTACGAGCAGTACTTC | once | TRBD1 | TRBJ2-7 | TRBV11-2
CASSSPRGMPETQYF | TGTGCCAGCAGCTCCCCAAGGGGCATGCCGGAGACCCAGTACTTC | - | - | TRBJ2-5 | TRBV7-2
CASSVAALAGELFF | TGTGCCAGCAGCGTAGCTGCGTTGGCCGGGGAGCTGTTTTTT | - | - | TRBJ2-2 | TRBV9
CASSQELGQGNYGYTF | TGTGCCAGCAGCCAAGAATTAGGGCAGGGTAACTATGGCTACACCTTC | - | - | TRBJ1-2 | TRBV4-2
CASSLTMEPDTEAFF | TGTGCCAGCAGCTTAACTATGGAGCCGGACACTGAAGCTTTCTTT | - | - | TRBJ1-1 | TRBV7-6
CASSQELGSGYGYTF | TGTGCCAGCAGCCAAGAACTGGGATCCGGCTATGGCTACACCTTC | once | - | TRBJ1-2 | TRBV4-2
CASSDPGGEQYF | TGTGCCAGCAGCGACCCCGGGGGCGAGCAGTACTTC | - | - | TRBJ2-7 | TRBV9
CASSVPGQPTDTQYF | TGTGCCAGCAGCGTCCCGGGACAGCCCACAGATACGCAGTATTTT | - | TRBD1 | TRBJ2-3 | TRBV7-9
CAWSVSWTEAFF | TGTGCCTGGAGTGTATCTTGGACTGAAGCTTTCTTT | - | - | TRBJ1-1 | TRBV30
CASSVFTDTEAFF | TGTGCCAGCAGCGTATTTACTGACACTGAAGCTTTCTTT | - | - | TRBJ1-1 | TRBV9